Described below is a single T cell receptor beta chain sequence and its context. The protocol was immunoSEQ multiplex PCR, while the TCRdb copy is restricted to in-frame clones and leaves out a portion. The sample shows roughly 100,000 clones, 85% to 90% of them seen only once. This specimen comes from a study of T cell responses to AZD1222 COVID-19 vaccine. This CDR3 is 16 amino acids long. V shed 0 bases, J shed 0 bases, and the junction held 4 bases outside the gene matches. Germline V gene lookup returns CDR1 MDHEN and CDR2 SYDVKM. The TCR comes from an adult in good health. The rearrangement uses TRBV28 and TRBJ1-2; TRBD1 aligns across 7 bases. The specimen comprised peripheral blood, sampled on day 0 of AZD1222 vaccination. For the CDR3, the DNA is TGTGCCAGCAGTTTATGGACAGGGAAAGCTAACTATGGCTACACCTTC. This gives the protein CASSLWTGKANYGYTF.